A single sample is the source of the 9 T cell receptor beta chains below, sequenced in a study of blood T cell repertoires in COVID-19. Sequencing used immunoSEQ multiplex PCR; TCRdb keeps in-frame clones, though not all of them. The data hold about 240,000 clones, with roughly nine tenths observed a single time. Sequenced: peripheral blood. The receptors were gathered from a woman aged 50 to 60 with COVID-19, enrolled during active disease.

This rearrangement joins TRBV13 to TRBJ2-1; no clear D. V dropped 0 bases and J dropped 0 bases, with 9 bases sitting between them. Germline V gene lookup returns CDR1 PRHDT and CDR2 FYEKMQ (reference sequence). The CDR3 is 16 residues long. CDR3 sequence reads: CASSLGRSVSYNEQFF. Here the CDR3 DNA reads TGTGCCAGCAGCTTAGGCCGGAGCGTCTCCTACAATGAGCAGTTCTTC.

The J gene is TRBJ2-6, the V gene TRBV24-1; 9 bases match TRBD2. The V segment lost 5 bases and the J segment 1 base; nucleotides outside the gene matches: 11. The V gene's germline CDR1 is KGHDR and CDR2 SFDVKD. The CDR3 runs to 19 residues. The CDR3 here is CATSASTSGPFSGANVLTF. As DNA, the CDR3 is TGTGCCACCAGTGCCTCGACTAGCGGCCCGTTTTCTGGGGCCAACGTCCTGACTTTC.

The chain has TRBV30 and TRBJ1-1, with TRBD1 as a possible D gene (5 bases). This CDR3 region has 14 residues. Germline lookup yields CDR1 GTSNPN and CDR2 SVGIG (reference sequence). Between the trimmed V and J ends, which lost 0 bases and 1 base, there was a span of 9 bases. CDR3 in amino acids: CAWSVGAGNTEAFF. CDR3 bases: TGTGCCTGGAGTGTAGGGGCCGGGAACACTGAAGCTTTCTTT.

V usage is TRBV11-3 and J usage is TRBJ1-6, with 9 nucleotides matching TRBD1. From germline, CDR1 is SGHNT and CDR2 YENEEA. The CDR3 contains 17 residues. The J segment lost 0 bases and the V segment lost 5 bases, leaving 5 bases of the junction unmatched. The CDR3 is CASSQGQGRSYNSPLHF. DNA for the CDR3: TGTGCCAGCAGCCAAGGACAGGGGCGCTCCTATAATTCACCCCTCCACTTT.

The chain links TRBV11-2 to TRBJ2-1, with 7 bases that match TRBD1. Trimming took 4 bases from V and 0 from J; bases not matched to a gene: 3. Looked up from germline, CDR1 is SGHAT and CDR2 is FQNNGV. CDR3 length: 15 amino acids. CDR3 DNA sequence: TGTGCCAGCAGCTCCGCAGGGGGCTCCTACAATGAGCAGTTCTTC. Translating gives CASSSAGGSYNEQFF.

This sequence joins TRBV19 and TRBJ2-5; D is ambiguous. Germline CDR1 is LNHDA and CDR2 is SQIVND (reference sequence). The CDR3 runs 12 residues. Trimming took off 5 bases at V and 4 bases at J, with 8 bases between the two ends. Here the CDR3 reads CASSFRAETQYF. The CDR3 nucleotides are TGTGCCAGTAGTTTTCGAGCAGAGACCCAGTACTTC.

The chain employs TRBV19 and TRBJ2-2, with 8 bases fitting TRBD2. Germline V gene data show CDR1 as LNHDA and CDR2 as SQIVND (reference sequence). V trimming: 5 bases; J trimming: 6 bases; junction bases outside the gene matches: 5. This CDR3 contains 14 residues. CDR3 DNA sequence: TGTGCCAGTAGTCCGGCGGGGGGCCCCGGGGAGCTGTTTTTT. This gives the protein CASSPAGGPGELFF.

This clone was seen many times. CDR3 coding DNA: TGTGCCAGCAGCCAATCGGGGAGCTACGAGCAGTACGTC. Amino acids: CASSQSGSYEQYV. The rearrangement uses TRBV3-1 (or the pseudogene TRBV3-2) and TRBJ2-7, with a tentative D call TRBD2 (5 bases). The length of the CDR3 is 13 residues. V lost 2 bases, J lost 3 bases, and 8 bases lay in between. Germline V gene sequence: CDR1 LGHDT, CDR2 YNNKEL (reference sequence).

V is TRBV18 and J is TRBJ1-2; D might be TRBD1 (6 bases). The CDR3 runs to 15 residues. The germline V and J ends were trimmed by 1 base and 5 bases, with 14 bases remaining between them. Per germline, CDR1 KGHSH and CDR2 LQKENI. The CDR3 loop reads CASSPRGQTVYGYTF. In DNA form, the CDR3 reads TGTGCCAGCTCACCACGTGGACAGACAGTTTATGGCTACACCTTC. Looking up the rest from reference TRBV18 and TRBJ1-2 gives the full variable domain: NAGVMQNPRHLVRRRGQEARLRCSPMKGHSHVYWYRQLPEEGLKFMVYLQKENIIDESGMPKERFSAEFPKEGPSILRIQQVVRGDSAAYFCASSPRGQTVYGYTFGSGTRLTVV.